A single sample is the source of the 18 T cell receptor beta chains below, sequenced in a study of OX40 agonist ivuxolimab in advanced cancers. Clones were read by immunoSEQ multiplex PCR, and TCRdb kept only the in-frame ones, dropping some. The sample consists of about 61,000 clones, more than 85% of them appearing once. The sequences come from CD4+ or CD8+ T cells sorted from blood, collected in a trial of the OX40 agonist ivuxolimab. Receptor source: an adult with an advanced solid tumor such as melanoma, head and neck, liver or kidney cancer.

The chain is built from TRBV29-1 and TRBJ2-7, with D tentatively TRBD1 (6 bases). Germline V gives CDR1 SQVTM, CDR2 ANQGSEA. The CDR3 has 13 residues. The V gene lost 4 bases and the J gene lost 6 bases, with 16 bases spanning the gap. The CDR3: CSVVMRQVREQYF. The CDR3 DNA sequence: TGCAGCGTTGTTATGAGACAGGTACGCGAGCAGTACTTC.

V gene TRBV7-2 combines with J gene TRBJ2-5, with D possibly being TRBD1 or TRBD2 (5 bases each). The J call may be wrong; the DNA end is better matched by TRBJ2-7. CDR1 is SGHTA, CDR2 FQGNSA, per germline. The CDR3 loop spans 14 amino acids. CDR3 sequence: CASSGGKGAYEQYF. CDR3 bases: TGTGCCAGCAGCGGAGGCAAAGGGGCCTACGAGCAGTACTTC.

V is TRBV28 and J is TRBJ1-5; D is uncertain. Germline V gives CDR1 MDHEN, CDR2 SYDVKM. The germline V and J ends were trimmed by 3 bases and 2 bases, with 11 bases remaining between them. The CDR3 is 15 amino acids. CDR3 in DNA: TGTGCCAGCAGTTTGTTGGTCGGAGGCAATCAGCCCCAGCATTTT. This translates into CASSLLVGGNQPQHF.

The rearrangement joins TRBV5-1 to TRBJ2-3; 7 nucleotides line up with TRBD1. Germline trimming cut 0 bases from V and 5 bases from J; bases unmatched to any gene: 9. CDR3 size: 16 residues. The germline CDR1 and CDR2 sequences are SGHRS and YFSETQ. The CDR3 is CASSLGGRGFIDTQYF. In DNA, the CDR3 is TGCGCCAGCAGCTTGGGAGGCAGGGGGTTTATAGATACGCAGTATTTT.

There are a few counts of this clone. Written as DNA, the CDR3 is TGTGCCAGCCGGACAGGGTTCGGCACAGATACGCAGTATTTT. This encodes CASRTGFGTDTQYF. The chain joins TRBV25-1 to TRBJ2-3; 8 bases map to TRBD1. The CDR3 totals 14 residues. Germline V gives CDR1 MGHDK, CDR2 SYGVNS. The trim removed 8 bases at V and 1 base at J, leaving 5 bases unmatched.

The chain couples TRBV6-5 to TRBJ1-4; no clear D. This CDR3 has 15 residues. V was clipped by 6 bases and J by 5 bases, with 16 bases between them. Germline V gene sequence: CDR1 MNHEY, CDR2 SVGAGI. CDR3 DNA: TGTGCCAGCAGCTCGACCGGGCCAAAAAATGAAAAACTGTTTTTT. As protein: CASSSTGPKNEKLFF.

The chain uses TRBV25-1 and TRBJ2-1; 8 bases match TRBD1. The CDR3 sequence is 13 residues long. With 8 bases clipped from V and 3 bases from J, the junction kept 3 bases outside the gene matches. Per germline, CDR1 MGHDK and CDR2 SYGVNS. The CDR3 here is CASGGQGYNEQFF. Written as DNA, the CDR3 is TGTGCCAGCGGAGGACAGGGCTACAATGAGCAGTTCTTC.

As regards this clone: This CDR3 is also generated by other DNA sequences in the sample. This chain links TRBV5-1 with TRBJ2-5, with D maybe TRBD2 (5 bases). Trimming removed 5 bases at V and 5 bases at J, with 10 bases between. Germline V gene sequence: CDR1 SGHRS, CDR2 YFSETQ. The CDR3 extends over 12 amino acids. This CDR3 is CASSFSGETQYF. As DNA, the CDR3 is TGCGCCAGCAGTTTCAGCGGTGAGACCCAGTACTTC. The variable domain in full, completed from reference TRBV5-1 and TRBJ2-5, reads KAGVTQTPRYLIKTRGQQVTLSCSPISGHRSVSWYQQTPGQGLQFLFEYFSETQRNKGNFPGRFSGRQFSNSRSEMNVSTLELGDSALYLCASSFSGETQYFGPGTRLLVL.

J is TRBJ2-5 and V is TRBV27, with TRBD1 identical over 7 bases. The CDR3 spans 12 residues. Germline lookup yields CDR1 MNHEY and CDR2 SMNVEV (reference sequence). The J segment lost 8 bases and the V segment lost 10 bases, leaving 10 bases of the junction unmatched. DNA for the CDR3: TGTGCCACCCGGACAGGTCCAGGAACCCAGTACTTC. This translates into CATRTGPGTQYF.

The rearrangement joins TRBV14 to TRBJ2-2; tentatively, D is TRBD1 (5 bases). Trimming shortened V by 6 bases and J by 1 base, and 15 bases separated the two germline ends. Germline-derived CDR1 and CDR2 are SGHDN and FVKESK. The CDR3 has 16 residues. CDR3 nucleotides: TGTGCCAGCAGAGCCAGGGCCCAGGGGAACACCGGGGAGCTGTTTTTT. It encodes CASRARAQGNTGELFF.

The chain has TRBV6-6 and TRBJ1-1, with D hard to call. Germline loops: CDR1 MNHNY, CDR2 SVGAGI (reference sequence). The CDR3 is 9 residues long. The CDR3 sequence: CAIDTEAFF. DNA for the CDR3: TGTGCGATTGACACTGAAGCTTTCTTT.

The chain is built from TRBV5-4 and TRBJ2-1; D uncertain. This CDR3 comprises 12 residues. V was clipped by 0 bases and J by 9 bases, with 7 bases between them. Germline CDR1 reads SGHNT; CDR2 reads YYREEE (reference sequence). The CDR3 here is CASSLARGEQFF. The CDR3 nucleotides are TGTGCCAGCAGCTTGGCCCGAGGTGAGCAGTTCTTC.

This sequence joins TRBV14 and TRBJ1-2, with TRBD1 identical over 7 bases. The CDR3 has 13 amino acids. CDR1 is SGHDN and CDR2 is FVKESK in the germline V gene. Trimming cost V 4 bases and J 1 base; bases outside gene matches: 0. The CDR3 protein is CASSRDSNYGYTF. CDR3 bases: TGTGCCAGCAGCCGGGACAGTAACTATGGCTACACCTTC.

The chain joins TRBV7-2 to TRBJ2-3, with D perhaps being TRBD1 or TRBD2 (6 bases each). Germline values: CDR1 SGHTA, CDR2 FQGNSA. With 8 bases removed from V and 1 base from J, the gap between germline ends came to 16 bases. The CDR3 is 15 residues long. Here the CDR3 reads CASRTTGGRTDTQYF. CDR3 DNA sequence: TGTGCCAGCCGAACAACCGGGGGCCGCACAGATACGCAGTATTTT.

J is TRBJ2-3 and V is TRBV27; D not resolved. The CDR3 consists of 13 residues. CDR1 and CDR2 (germline): MNHEY, SMNVEV (reference sequence). Trimming shortened V by 6 bases and J by 5 bases, and 12 bases separated the two germline ends. For the CDR3, the DNA is TGTGCCAGCAGCCGACCTCCTGGAGATACGCAGTATTTT. Protein sequence: CASSRPPGDTQYF.

V usage is TRBV29-1 and J usage is TRBJ2-3; TRBD1 matches 8 bases. V trimming: 7 bases; J trimming: 0 bases; junction bases outside the gene matches: 6. The CDR3 has 14 amino acids. The germline gives CDR1 SQVTM, CDR2 ANQGSEA. CDR3 coding DNA: TGCAGCGCTCGGGACAGGCCGAGCACAGATACGCAGTATTTT. This gives the protein CSARDRPSTDTQYF.

The chain uses TRBV29-1 and TRBJ1-2; TRBD1 might be the D (5 bases). The length of the CDR3 is 13 residues. Germline assignment: CDR1 SQVTM and CDR2 ANQGSEA. The ends were cut back, 4 bases at V and 7 bases at J, with 16 bases in the middle. The CDR3, as DNA: TGCAGCGTTGCTAAGGGACCGAGGGGTGGCTACACCTTC. Its protein is CSVAKGPRGGYTF.

This chain links TRBV9 with TRBJ2-3; no firm D call. Looked up from germline, CDR1 is SGDLS and CDR2 is YYNGEE. The CDR3 runs 13 residues. Trimming left V 0 bases short and J 3 bases short, with 5 bases between. The CDR3, as DNA: TGTGCCAGCAGCGTAGCAGTGACAGATACGCAGTATTTT. The encoded protein is CASSVAVTDTQYF. Supplemented by reference TRBV9 and TRBJ2-3, the full variable domain reads DSGVTQTPKHLITATGQRVTLRCSPRSGDLSVYWYQQSLDQGLQFLIQYYNGEERAKGNILERFSAQQFPDLHSELNLSSLELGDSALYFCASSVAVTDTQYFGPGTRLTVL.